This TCR beta chain was captured in a study of T cells after yellow fever vaccination. Study-wide results and limits: The CD4 and CD8 compartments had a small share of their clonotypes in common. Most primary-vaccination clones reappeared after the booster (just under 98% CD4, 75% to 90% CD8).

TCRdb used MiXCR to reprocess the 5' RACE reads, holding one entry per CDR3 protein. The data contain 200,000 to 250,000 distinct CDR3 sequences, approximately 3% of them singletons. This clonotype was counted between two and nine times. Its matching antigen is unknown. CDR1 SQVTM and CDR2 ANQGSEA come from the germline V gene. CDR3 size: 15 residues. The ends lost 6 bases at V and 0 bases at J; junction bases unmatched: 7. The source is a man in his late teens or twenties who received the YFV17D yellow fever vaccine. The starting material was CD4+ T cells sorted from PBMCs, obtained 10 days after the yellow fever booster vaccination. The chain joins TRBV29-1 to TRBJ2-1; the match to TRBD1 covers 8 bases. CDR3 DNA sequence: TGCAGCGTCTCTCGGACAGGGAGCTCCTACAATGAGCAGTTCTTC. Its translation is CSVSRTGSSYNEQFF.